The clone carrying this T cell receptor beta chain was detected once. Sequencing was performed with immunoSEQ multiplex PCR; in TCRdb, only in-frame clones are kept and a portion is missing. Among more than 300,000 clones listed, roughly 86% were seen once. Trimming removed 2 bases from V and 7 bases from J; junction bases left unmatched: 10. The V gene's germline CDR1 is SGHRS and CDR2 YFSETQ. The CDR3 is 15 amino acids. The data are from a study of blood T cell repertoires in COVID-19. V is TRBV5-1 and J is TRBJ2-7, with 9 bases matching TRBD2. The sequenced sample was peripheral blood. The source is a woman in her 30s with COVID-19, enrolled during active disease. The CDR3 nucleotides are TGCGCCAGCAGCTTAAGGGCGGGAGGGCCATGGGAGCAGTACTTC. As protein: CASSLRAGGPWEQYF.